The present TCR beta chain was sequenced within a study of blood T cell repertoires in COVID-19. Libraries were prepared by immunoSEQ multiplex PCR; TCRdb keeps only in-frame clonotypes and omits some of them. The table includes 490,000 or so clones, roughly 90% detected once. This CDR3 contains 15 residues. Germline V lookup: CDR1 SGHDT, CDR2 YYEEEE. V lost 3 bases to trimming and J lost 0 bases; unmatched junction nucleotides: 3. The receptor was isolated from a woman aged 40-49 years who had recovered from COVID-19. The specimen was PBMCs or T cells enriched from blood (not recorded which). The chain carries TRBV5-6 and TRBJ1-3, with 7 bases identical to TRBD1. The CDR3 coding sequence is TGTGCCAGCAGCTACGGACAGGTCTCTGGAAACACCATATATTTT. Its protein product is CASSYGQVSGNTIYF.